This entry describes one TCR beta chain. The specificity of this receptor is unknown. Per-base qualities were not stored, and no clone one base away is much larger. This entry is derived from a study of early stage breast cancer tumors (dated by TCRdb to 2016 to 2017). At the level of the whole study: Of the approximately 15 invasive breast tumors, approximately 11 were found to be estrogen receptor-positive, progesterone receptor-positive and HER2-negative. On average, each sample had about 10-fold read coverage. About 70% of the 12 ER+/PR+/HER2- tumors were invasive ductal carcinomas, while the other four were invasive lobular carcinomas. Across all samples, approximately 2,500,000 templates representing approximately 1.2 million unique clonotypes were detected.

The study profiled bulk TCR beta-chain repertoires in matched peripheral blood, tumor and adjacent normal breast tissue taken from about 15 patients with early-stage breast cancer. Before surgery, roughly 4.5-10 mL of whole blood was collected into EDTA tubes and then processed within 2 hours. Peripheral blood mononuclear cells were isolated by Ficoll-Paque centrifugation in SepMate-50 tubes. For storage in liquid nitrogen, PBMCs were cryopreserved as aliquots of 2 to 4 million cells in roughly 90% FBS with about 10% DMSO. The Qiagen AllPrep DNA/RNA Mini kit was used to extract genomic DNA. What the work shows at the level of the full study, not this receptor alone: Analysis by tumor subtype was prevented by the small cohort size. Chain pairing and functional markers such as CD4, CD8 and FOXP3 were not captured by bulk genomic DNA sequencing of unsorted cells. Enriched TCRB sequences shared across patients were found to be mostly commonly generated sequences that were unlikely to play an important role in the tumor microenvironment. Tumors showed approximately 2.5-fold higher T cell density and higher clonality than adjacent normal breast tissue. Repertoires from blood resembled normal breast more closely than tumor, and using blood as a reference for each tissue separated tumor from normal in about 85% of the 16 patients.

The junction carries 6 bases between V and J, which are trimmed by 3 bases and 2 bases respectively. From its cysteine to its phenylalanine, the CDR3 spans 12 amino acids. The only DNA kept is the CDR3, 36 bases in frame from the first base. From the germline V gene, CDR1 is SGHTS and CDR2 is YDEGEE. Every sample was amplified as two independent genomic DNA replicates, using approximately 0.54 ug for blood and approximately 1.4 ug for tumor or normal breast. Following the manufacturer's instructions, the ImmunoSeq Intro kit was used to carry out TCRB sequencing on genomic DNA. Multiplex PCR ran about 31 cycles with proprietary primers and spike-in control sequences for absolute quantification. Single-end 150-bp reads were used to sequence an 87-bp fragment spanning the CDR3 plus the flanking V and J genes. Each lane of an Illumina MiSeq using version 3.0 chemistry carried seven multiplexed samples, with two replicates per sample. The published analysis was carried out like this. Raw data were processed by the vendor's proprietary pipeline, with both replicates merged into one result per sample. Productive rearrangements sharing the V-gene family, CDR3 amino acid sequence and J-gene segment were defined as clonotypes. Clonality was computed as 1 minus the normalized Shannon entropy (Pielou evenness) of TCRB abundances. T cell density was estimated by dividing total templates by the number of input cells inferred from the DNA input amount. Total repertoire diversity and clonality were estimated with Recon using default parameters. Clonotypes with over 0.1% abundance in tumor and at least 32-fold higher abundance in tumor than in normal breast were defined as tumor-enriched. TCRdb provides this immuneACCESS table in a form limited to in-frame rearrangements. Some clones are lacking; in checked studies, under half of them reflect an unresolved V gene, and why the rest are absent is not known. V and J calls plus clone size are reproduced from that table; the DNA served to infer D and trimming. This sample gives around 71,000 clones in total; more than 65% of them show up just once. 3.5% of the sample lies in the top ten.

Here the chain combines TRBV5-8 and TRBJ2-7, with no D gene named confidently. This TCR was recovered from a person aged 55 to 69 with breast cancer. The sequenced sample consisted of blood. The nucleotide sequence reads TGTGCCAGCAGCTCTGTAGCCTACGAGCAGTACTTC. Its amino acids are CASSSVAYEQYF. Where the CDR3 stops, the reference TRBV5-8 and TRBJ2-7 genes take over; the full variable domain is EAGVTQSPTHLIKTRGQQATLRCSPISGHTSVYWYQQALGLGLQFLLWYDEGEERNRGNFPPRFSGRQFPNYSSELNVNALELEDSALYLCASSSVAYEQYFGPGTRLTVT.